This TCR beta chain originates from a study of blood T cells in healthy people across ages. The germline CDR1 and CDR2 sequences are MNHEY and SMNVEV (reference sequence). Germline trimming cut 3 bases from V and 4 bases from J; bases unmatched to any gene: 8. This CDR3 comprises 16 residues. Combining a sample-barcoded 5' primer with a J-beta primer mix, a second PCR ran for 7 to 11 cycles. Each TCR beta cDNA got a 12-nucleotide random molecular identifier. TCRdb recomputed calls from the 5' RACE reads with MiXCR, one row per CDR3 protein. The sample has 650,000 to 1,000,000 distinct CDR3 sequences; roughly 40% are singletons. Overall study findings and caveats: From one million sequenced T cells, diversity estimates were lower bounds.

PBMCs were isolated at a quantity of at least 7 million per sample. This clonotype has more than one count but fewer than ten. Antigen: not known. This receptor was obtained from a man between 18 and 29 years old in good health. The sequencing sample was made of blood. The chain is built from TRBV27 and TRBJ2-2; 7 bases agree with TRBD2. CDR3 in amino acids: CASSFLLATFTGELFF. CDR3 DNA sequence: TGTGCCAGCAGTTTCCTACTAGCGACCTTCACCGGGGAGCTGTTTTTT.